This T cell receptor (beta chain) was captured by sequencing in a study of T-cell memory formation after mild COVID-19. About the study: Across donors, TCR clusters were largely donor specific.

In regard to this clonotype: No antigen is known for it.

Study observations and caveats: Day 15 to 85 contracting clones showed balanced CD4/CD8; day 15 to 37 expanders favored CD4+. Cross-reactive memory appears to have joined, as suggested by some responding clones showing up in pre-infection memory.

Germline V gene sequence: CDR1 LGHNA, CDR2 YSLEER. Trimming pared 4 bases from V and 2 bases from J, leaving 13 bases between. The CDR3 loop spans 15 amino acids. TCR alpha and TCR beta cDNA libraries with sample barcodes and UMIs came from 5'RACE using constant-segment primers. Via MiXCR, TCRdb re-called the 5' RACE reads, giving one row per CDR3 protein. This table holds 450,000 or so distinct CDR3 sequences, 20% found once. The sequenced sample was PBMCs or a T cell subset sorted from them (not recorded which). This TCR was recovered from an adult woman who had mild COVID-19 (a few samples of this study predate the infection). Cell type and time point are not known. The chain joins TRBV4-3 to TRBJ2-3; no reliable D call. CDR3 in amino acids: CASSRKDGSTDTQYF. The CDR3 DNA follows: TGCGCCAGCAGCCGCAAGGACGGATCCACAGATACGCAGTATTTT.